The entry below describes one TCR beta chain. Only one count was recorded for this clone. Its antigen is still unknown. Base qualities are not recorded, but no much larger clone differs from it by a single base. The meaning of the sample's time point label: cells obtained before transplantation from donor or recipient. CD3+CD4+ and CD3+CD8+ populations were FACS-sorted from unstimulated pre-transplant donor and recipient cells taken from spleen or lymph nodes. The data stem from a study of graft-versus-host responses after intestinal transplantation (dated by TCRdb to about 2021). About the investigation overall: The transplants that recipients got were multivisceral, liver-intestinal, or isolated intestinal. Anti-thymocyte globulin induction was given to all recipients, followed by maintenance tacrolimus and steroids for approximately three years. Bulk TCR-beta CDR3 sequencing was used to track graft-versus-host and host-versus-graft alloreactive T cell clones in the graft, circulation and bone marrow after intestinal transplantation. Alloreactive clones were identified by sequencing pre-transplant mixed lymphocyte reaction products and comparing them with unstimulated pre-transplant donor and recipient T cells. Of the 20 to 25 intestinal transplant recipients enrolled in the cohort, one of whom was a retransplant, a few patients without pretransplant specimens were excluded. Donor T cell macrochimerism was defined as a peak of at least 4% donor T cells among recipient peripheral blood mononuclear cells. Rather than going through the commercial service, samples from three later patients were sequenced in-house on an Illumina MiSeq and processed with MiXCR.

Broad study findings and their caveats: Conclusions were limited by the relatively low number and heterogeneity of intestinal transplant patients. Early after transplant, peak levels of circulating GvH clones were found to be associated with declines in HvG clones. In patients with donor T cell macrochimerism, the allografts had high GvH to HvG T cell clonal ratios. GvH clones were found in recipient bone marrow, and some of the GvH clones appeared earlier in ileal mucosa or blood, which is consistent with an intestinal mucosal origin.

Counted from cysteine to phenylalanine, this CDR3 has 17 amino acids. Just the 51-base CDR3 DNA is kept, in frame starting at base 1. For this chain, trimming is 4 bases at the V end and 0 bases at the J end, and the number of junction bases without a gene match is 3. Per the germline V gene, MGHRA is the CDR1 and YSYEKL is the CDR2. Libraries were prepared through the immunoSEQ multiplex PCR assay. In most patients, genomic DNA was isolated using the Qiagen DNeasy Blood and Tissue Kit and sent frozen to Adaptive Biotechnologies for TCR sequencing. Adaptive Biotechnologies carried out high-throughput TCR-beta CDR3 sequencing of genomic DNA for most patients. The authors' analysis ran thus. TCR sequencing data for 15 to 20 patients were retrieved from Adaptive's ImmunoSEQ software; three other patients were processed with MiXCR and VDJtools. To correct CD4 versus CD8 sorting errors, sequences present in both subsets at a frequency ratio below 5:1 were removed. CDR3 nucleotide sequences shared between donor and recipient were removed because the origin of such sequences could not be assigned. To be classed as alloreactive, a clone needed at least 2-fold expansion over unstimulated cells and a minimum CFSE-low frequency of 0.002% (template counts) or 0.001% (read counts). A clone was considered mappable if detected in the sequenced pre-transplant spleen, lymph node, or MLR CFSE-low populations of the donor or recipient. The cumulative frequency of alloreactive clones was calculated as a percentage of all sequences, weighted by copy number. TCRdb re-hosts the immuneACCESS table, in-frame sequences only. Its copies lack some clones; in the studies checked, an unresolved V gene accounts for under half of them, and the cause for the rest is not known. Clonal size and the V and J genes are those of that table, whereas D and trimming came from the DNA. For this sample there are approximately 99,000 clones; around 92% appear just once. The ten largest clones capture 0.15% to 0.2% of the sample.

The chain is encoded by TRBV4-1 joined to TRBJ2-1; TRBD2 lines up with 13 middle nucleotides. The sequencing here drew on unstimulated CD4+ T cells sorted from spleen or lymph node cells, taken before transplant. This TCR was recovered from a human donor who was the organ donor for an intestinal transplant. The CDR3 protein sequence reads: CASSLTSGGSSYNEQFF. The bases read TGCGCCAGCAGCCTGACTAGCGGGGGGAGCTCCTACAATGAGCAGTTCTTC.